These 5 T cell receptor beta chains were all obtained from the same sample, sequenced in a study of cytomegalovirus exposure and HLA in healthy donors. PCR used 60 Vbeta primers and 13 Jbeta primers. The method was immunoSEQ multiplex PCR; TCRdb's version includes in-frame clones alone and lacks a portion of them. The sample lists some 70,000 clones, just under 70% occurring once. The sample comprised PBMCs. These receptors were taken from a woman in her twenties or thirties in good health and CMV-seronegative.

This clone has a handful of counts. The V and J genes are TRBV29-1 and TRBJ2-7, with D possibly TRBD2 on 5 matching bases. Per the germline V gene, CDR1 is SQVTM and CDR2 is ANQGSEA. V was cut by 4 bases and J by 6 bases, with 10 bases left in between. The CDR3 is 11 residues long. CDR3 nucleotide sequence: TGCAGCGTTGCCGGGGTCGGCGAGCAGTACTTC. Its protein product is CSVAGVGEQYF.

The sample holds one count of this clone. J is TRBJ2-2 and V is TRBV9; 8 bases align to TRBD1. The V and J ends lost 0 bases and 7 bases, in that order; junction bases with no gene match: 8. The germline V gene has CDR1 SGDLS and CDR2 YYNGEE. There are 16 residues in the CDR3. The CDR3 is CASSVADRGRGGELFF. The CDR3 coding sequence is TGTGCCAGCAGCGTAGCCGACAGGGGCCGGGGCGGGGAGCTGTTTTTT. The variable domain in full, with the rest retrieved from reference TRBV9 and TRBJ2-2, is DSGVTQTPKHLITATGQRVTLRCSPRSGDLSVYWYQQSLDQGLQFLIQYYNGEERAKGNILERFSAQQFPDLHSELNLSSLELGDSALYFCASSVADRGRGGELFFGEGSRLTVL.

The V gene is TRBV28, the J gene TRBJ1-2; D is perhaps TRBD1 (6 bases). The CDR3 length is 16 residues. The germline V gene has CDR1 MDHEN and CDR2 SYDVKM. Trimming left V 0 bases short and J 3 bases short, with 14 bases between. The CDR3 protein is CASSLWGSQGYYGYTF. CDR3 in DNA: TGTGCCAGCAGTTTATGGGGCTCACAGGGTTACTATGGCTACACCTTC.

The chain recombines TRBV14 with TRBJ1-5; 7 bases map to TRBD1. Per the germline V gene, CDR1 is SGHDN and CDR2 is FVKESK. The CDR3 sequence is 13 residues long. The ends lost 3 bases at V and 4 bases at J; junction bases unmatched: 0. CDR3 protein: CASSQGQNQPQHF. In DNA form, the CDR3 reads TGTGCCAGCAGCCAGGGACAGAATCAGCCCCAGCATTTT.

CDR3 sequence: CASSTRTGNYGYTF. The CDR3 coding sequence is TGCGCCAGCAGCACGCGGACAGGGAACTATGGCTACACCTTC. V is TRBV4-1 and J is TRBJ1-2; 8 bases match TRBD1. Unmatched junction bases numbered 4, after V lost 5 bases and J lost 2 bases. CDR1 is MGHRA, CDR2 YSYEKL, per germline. The CDR3 consists of 14 residues.